This T cell receptor beta chain originates from a study of a mutant IDH1 vaccine in newly diagnosed glioma. Study overall: Vaccination followed radiotherapy alone by 4-6 weeks, or accompanied temozolomide cycles. Visit V12 was at week 35; visit V13 was at week 47.

The time point was: week 47, end of study. Vaccinated patients received 300 ug of mutant IDH1 20-mer peptide per dose, with topical imiquimod. Weeks 1, 3, 5, 7, 11, 15, 19 and 23 were when patients received their eight vaccinations. With respect to this clone: Its cognate antigen is unknown.

TCRdb's table, derived via immunoSEQ multiplex PCR, lists solely in-frame clones and lacks some. The sample has around 61,000 clones, around three quarters seen once; the top ten hold roughly 5%. General study points: Pseudoprogression appeared independent of alterations in top peripheral clonotypes.

The receptor's source is a man aged 50 to 59 with glioma. The specimen was PBMCs, collected from a glioma patient whose treatment included an IDH1 peptide vaccine.

CDR3 nucleotide sequence: TGTGCCAGCAGCAACGCTAGCGGGAGCTCTGGGGCCAACGTCCTGACTTTC. Encoded protein: CASSNASGSSGANVLTF. The gene calls are TRBV21-1 and TRBJ2-6; the table assigns TRBD2, which was not confirmed against the DNA. TRBV21-1 is a recognized pseudogene. This CDR3 has 17 amino acids.